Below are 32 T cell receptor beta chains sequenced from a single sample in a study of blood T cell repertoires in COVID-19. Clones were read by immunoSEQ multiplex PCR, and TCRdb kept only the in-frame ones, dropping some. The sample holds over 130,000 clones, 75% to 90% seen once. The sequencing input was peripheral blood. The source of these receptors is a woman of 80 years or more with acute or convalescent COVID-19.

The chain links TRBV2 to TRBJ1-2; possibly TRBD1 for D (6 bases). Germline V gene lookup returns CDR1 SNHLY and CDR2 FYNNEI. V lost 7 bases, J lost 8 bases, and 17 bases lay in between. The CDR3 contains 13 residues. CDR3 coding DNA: TGTGCCAGCACCCAGCCAGGGGCGAGCGGCTACACCTTC. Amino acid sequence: CASTQPGASGYTF.

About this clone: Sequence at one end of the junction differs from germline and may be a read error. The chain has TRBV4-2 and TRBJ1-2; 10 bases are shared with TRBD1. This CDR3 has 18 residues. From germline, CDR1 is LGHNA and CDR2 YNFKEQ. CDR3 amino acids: CASRQGKDRGLSRDGYTF. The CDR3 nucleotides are TGTGCCAGCAGGCAAGGTAAGGACAGGGGGTTGTCAAGGGATGGCTACACCTTC.

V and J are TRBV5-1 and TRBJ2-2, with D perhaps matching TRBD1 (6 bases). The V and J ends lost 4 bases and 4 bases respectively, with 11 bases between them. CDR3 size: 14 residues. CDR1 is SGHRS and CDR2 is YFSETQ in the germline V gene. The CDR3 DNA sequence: TGCGCCAGCAGCCCACAGGGAACCACCGGGGAGCTGTTTTTT. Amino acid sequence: CASSPQGTTGELFF.

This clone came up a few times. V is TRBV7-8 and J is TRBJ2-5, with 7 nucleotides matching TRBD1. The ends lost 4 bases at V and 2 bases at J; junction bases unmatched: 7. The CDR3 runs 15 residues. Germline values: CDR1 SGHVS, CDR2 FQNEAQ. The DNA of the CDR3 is TGTGCCAGCAGCTCACAGGGGATCAGACAAGAGACCCAGTACTTC. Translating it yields CASSSQGIRQETQYF.

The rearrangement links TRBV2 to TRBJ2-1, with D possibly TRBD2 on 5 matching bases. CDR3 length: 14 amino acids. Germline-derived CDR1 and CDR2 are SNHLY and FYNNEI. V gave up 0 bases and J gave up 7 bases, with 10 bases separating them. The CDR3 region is CASSEASGSNEQFF. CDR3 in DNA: TGTGCCAGCAGTGAAGCTAGTGGGAGTAATGAGCAGTTCTTC.

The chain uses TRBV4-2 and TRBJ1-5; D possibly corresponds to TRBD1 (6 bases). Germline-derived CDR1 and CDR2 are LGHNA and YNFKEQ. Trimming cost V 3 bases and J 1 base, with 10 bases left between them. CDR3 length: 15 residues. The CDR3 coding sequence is TGTGCCAGCAGCCAGGGTGACAGGAGCAATCAGCCCCAGCATTTT. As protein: CASSQGDRSNQPQHF.

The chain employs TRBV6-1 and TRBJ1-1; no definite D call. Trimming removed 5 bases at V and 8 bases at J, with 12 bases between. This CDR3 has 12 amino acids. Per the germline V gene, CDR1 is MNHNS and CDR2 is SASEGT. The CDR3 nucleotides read TGTGCCAGCAGTTATGCGGGCAGAGAAGCTTTCTTT. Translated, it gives CASSYAGREAFF.

As DNA, the CDR3 is TGTGCCAGCTCGGGGGTGGGGAGGAATCAGCCCCAGCATTTT. Residues: CASSGVGRNQPQHF. The chain combines TRBV6-5 with TRBJ1-5; TRBD1 might be the D (5 bases). Deletions cut 8 bases from V and 4 bases from J, with 15 bases between. The CDR3 is 14 amino acids. Germline V gene sequence: CDR1 MNHEY, CDR2 SVGAGI.

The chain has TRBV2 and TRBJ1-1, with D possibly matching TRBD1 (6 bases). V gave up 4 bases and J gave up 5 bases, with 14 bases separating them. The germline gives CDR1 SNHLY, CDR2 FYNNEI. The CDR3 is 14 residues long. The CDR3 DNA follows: TGTGCCAGCAGTGGGGGTGGACAGCTGACTGAAGCTTTCTTT. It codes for CASSGGGQLTEAFF. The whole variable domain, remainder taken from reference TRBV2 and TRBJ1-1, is EPEVTQTPSHQVTQMGQEVILRCVPISNHLYFYWYRQILGQKVEFLVSFYNNEISEKSEIFDDQFSVERPDGSNFTLKIRSTKLEDSAMYFCASSGGGQLTEAFFGQGTRLTVV.

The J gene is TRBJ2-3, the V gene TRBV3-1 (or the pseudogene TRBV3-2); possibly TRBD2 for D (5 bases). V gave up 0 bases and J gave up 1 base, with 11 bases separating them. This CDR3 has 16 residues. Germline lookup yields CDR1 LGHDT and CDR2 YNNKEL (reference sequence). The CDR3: CASSQDTGYGTDTQYF. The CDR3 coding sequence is TGTGCCAGCAGCCAAGATACGGGATACGGCACAGATACGCAGTATTTT.

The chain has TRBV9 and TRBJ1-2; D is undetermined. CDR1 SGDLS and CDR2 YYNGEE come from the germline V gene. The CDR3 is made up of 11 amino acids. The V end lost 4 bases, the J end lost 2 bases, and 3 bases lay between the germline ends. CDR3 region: CASSLNYGYTF. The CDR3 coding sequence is TGTGCCAGCAGCCTAAACTATGGCTACACCTTC.

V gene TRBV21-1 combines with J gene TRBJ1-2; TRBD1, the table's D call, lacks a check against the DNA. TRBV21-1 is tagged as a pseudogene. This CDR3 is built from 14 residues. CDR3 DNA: TGTGCCACTTCAGGACCGGACAGCCAGGGTGGCTACACCTTC. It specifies CATSGPDSQGGYTF.

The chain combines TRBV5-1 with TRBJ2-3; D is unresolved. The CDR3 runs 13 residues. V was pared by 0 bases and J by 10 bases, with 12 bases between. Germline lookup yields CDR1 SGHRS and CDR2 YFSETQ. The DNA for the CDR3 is TGCGCCAGCAGCTTGGAGGTGACATCCCCGCAGTATTTT. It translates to CASSLEVTSPQYF.

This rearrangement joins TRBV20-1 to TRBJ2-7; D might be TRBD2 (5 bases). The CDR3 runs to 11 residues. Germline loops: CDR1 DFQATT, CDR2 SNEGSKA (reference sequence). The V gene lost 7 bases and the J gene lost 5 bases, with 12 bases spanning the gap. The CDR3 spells CSVKFGDEQYF. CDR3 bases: TGCAGTGTGAAATTCGGGGACGAGCAGTACTTC.

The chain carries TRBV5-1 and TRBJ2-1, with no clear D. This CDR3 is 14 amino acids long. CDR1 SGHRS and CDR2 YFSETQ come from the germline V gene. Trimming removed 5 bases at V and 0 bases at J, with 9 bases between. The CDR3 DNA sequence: TGCGCCAGCAGGCGCGAGAGCTCCTACAATGAGCAGTTCTTC. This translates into CASRRESSYNEQFF.

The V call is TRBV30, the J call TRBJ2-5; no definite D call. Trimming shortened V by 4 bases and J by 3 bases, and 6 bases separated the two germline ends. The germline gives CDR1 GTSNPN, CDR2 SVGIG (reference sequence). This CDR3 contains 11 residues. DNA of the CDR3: TGTGCCTGGACCCTAAAAGAGACCCAGTACTTC. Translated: CAWTLKETQYF. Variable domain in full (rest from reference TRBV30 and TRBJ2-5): SQTIHQWPATLVQPVGSPLSLECTVEGTSNPNLYWYRQAAGRGLQLLFYSVGIGQISSEVPQNLSASRPQDRQFILSSKKLLLSDSGFYLCAWTLKETQYFGPGTRLLVL.

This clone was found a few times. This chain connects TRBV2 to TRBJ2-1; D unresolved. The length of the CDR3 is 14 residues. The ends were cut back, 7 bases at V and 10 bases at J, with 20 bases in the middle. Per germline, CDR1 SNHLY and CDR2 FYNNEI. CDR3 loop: CASTQYKVSQEQFF. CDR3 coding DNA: TGTGCCAGCACCCAGTACAAAGTCAGTCAGGAGCAGTTCTTC.

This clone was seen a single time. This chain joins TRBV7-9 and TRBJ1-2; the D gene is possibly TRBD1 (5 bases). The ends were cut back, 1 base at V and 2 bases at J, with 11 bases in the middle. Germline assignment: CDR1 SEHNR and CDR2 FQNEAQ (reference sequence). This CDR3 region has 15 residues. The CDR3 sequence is CASSLGRTLNYGYTF. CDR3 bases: TGTGCCAGCAGCTTAGGAAGGACACTCAACTATGGCTACACCTTC.

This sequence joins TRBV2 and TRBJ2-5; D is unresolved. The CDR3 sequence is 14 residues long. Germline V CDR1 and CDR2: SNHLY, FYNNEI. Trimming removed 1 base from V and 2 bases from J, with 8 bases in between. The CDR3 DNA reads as TGTGCCAGCAGTGAAGGACTGACGCAAGAGACCCAGTACTTC. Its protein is CASSEGLTQETQYF.

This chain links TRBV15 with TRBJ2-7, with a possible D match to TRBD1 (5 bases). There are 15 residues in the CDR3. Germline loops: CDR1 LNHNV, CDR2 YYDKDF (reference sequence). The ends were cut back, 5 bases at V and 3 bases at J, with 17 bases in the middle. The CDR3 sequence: CATSRNRSPNYEQYF. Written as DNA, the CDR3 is TGTGCCACCAGCCGGAACAGGAGCCCCAACTACGAGCAGTACTTC.

The CDR3 nucleotides read TGCGCCAGCAGTGATGGGGGGGGTTCCTACGAGCAGTACTTC. Encoded protein: CASSDGGGSYEQYF. V is TRBV10-1 and J is TRBJ2-7, with TRBD2 matching over 7 bases. V was clipped by 3 bases and J by 1 base; unmatched bases: 3. This CDR3 is built from 14 residues. Germline V gives CDR1 WNHNN, CDR2 SYGVQD (reference sequence).

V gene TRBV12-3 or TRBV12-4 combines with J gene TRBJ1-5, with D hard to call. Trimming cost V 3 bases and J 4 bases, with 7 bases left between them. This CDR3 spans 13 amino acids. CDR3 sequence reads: CASSLAQNQPQHF. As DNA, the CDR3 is TGTGCCAGCAGTTTGGCCCAGAATCAGCCCCAGCATTTT.

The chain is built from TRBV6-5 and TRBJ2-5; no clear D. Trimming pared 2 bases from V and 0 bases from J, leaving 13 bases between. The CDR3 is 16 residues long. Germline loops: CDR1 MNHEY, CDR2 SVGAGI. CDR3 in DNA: TGTGCCAGCAGTTACCGCACAGAATCGTACCAAGAGACCCAGTACTTC. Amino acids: CASSYRTESYQETQYF.

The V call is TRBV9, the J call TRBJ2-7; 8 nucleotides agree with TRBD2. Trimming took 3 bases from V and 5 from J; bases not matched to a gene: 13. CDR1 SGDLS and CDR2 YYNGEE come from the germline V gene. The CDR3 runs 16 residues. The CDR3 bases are TGTGCCAGCAGCGAGCCGGAGACTAGCGCGCGTAACGAGCAGTACTTC. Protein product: CASSEPETSARNEQYF.

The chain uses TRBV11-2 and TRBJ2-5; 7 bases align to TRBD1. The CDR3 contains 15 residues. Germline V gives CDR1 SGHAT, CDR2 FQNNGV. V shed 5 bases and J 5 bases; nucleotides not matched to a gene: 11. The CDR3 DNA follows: TGTGCCAGCAGCGACCCAGGGGGACAGAGTGAGACCCAGTACTTC. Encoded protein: CASSDPGGQSETQYF.

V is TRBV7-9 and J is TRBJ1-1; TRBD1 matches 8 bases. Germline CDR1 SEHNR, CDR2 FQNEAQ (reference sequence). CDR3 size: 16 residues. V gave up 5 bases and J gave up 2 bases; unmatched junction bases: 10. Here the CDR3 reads CASSGRDRWLNTEAFF. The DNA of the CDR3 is TGTGCCAGCAGCGGACGGGACAGGTGGTTAAACACTGAAGCTTTCTTT.

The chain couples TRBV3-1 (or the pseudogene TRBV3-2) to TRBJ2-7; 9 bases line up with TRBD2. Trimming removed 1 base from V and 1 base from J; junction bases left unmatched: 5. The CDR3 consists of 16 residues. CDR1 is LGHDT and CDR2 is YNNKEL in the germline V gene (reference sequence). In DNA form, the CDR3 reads TGTGCCAGCAGCCAAGGGCTAGCGGGGTTTTCCTACGAGCAGTACTTC. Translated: CASSQGLAGFSYEQYF.

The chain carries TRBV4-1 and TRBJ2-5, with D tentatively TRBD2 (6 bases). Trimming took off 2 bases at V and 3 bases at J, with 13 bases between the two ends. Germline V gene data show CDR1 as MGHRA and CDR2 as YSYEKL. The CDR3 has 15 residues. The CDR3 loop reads CASSQTRDSKETQYF. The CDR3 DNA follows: TGCGCCAGCAGCCAAACCCGGGACTCCAAAGAGACCCAGTACTTC.

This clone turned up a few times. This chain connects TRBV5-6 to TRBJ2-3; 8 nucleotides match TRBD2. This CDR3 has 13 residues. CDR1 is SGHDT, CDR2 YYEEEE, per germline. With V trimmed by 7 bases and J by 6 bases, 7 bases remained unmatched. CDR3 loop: CASHLAGMDTQYF. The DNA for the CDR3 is TGTGCCAGCCATCTAGCGGGCATGGATACGCAGTATTTT.

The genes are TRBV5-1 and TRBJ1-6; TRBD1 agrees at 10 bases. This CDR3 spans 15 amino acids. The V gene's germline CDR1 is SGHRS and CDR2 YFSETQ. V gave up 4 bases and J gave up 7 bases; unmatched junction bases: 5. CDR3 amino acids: CASSPQTGGNSPLHF. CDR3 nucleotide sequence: TGCGCCAGCAGCCCCCAGACAGGGGGCAATTCACCCCTCCACTTT.

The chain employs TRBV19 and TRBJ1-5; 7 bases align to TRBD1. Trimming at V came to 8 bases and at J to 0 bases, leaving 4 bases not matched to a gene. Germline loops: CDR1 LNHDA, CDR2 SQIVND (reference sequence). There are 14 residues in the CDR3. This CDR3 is CASLDRDSNQPQHF. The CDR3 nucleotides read TGTGCCAGTCTCGACAGGGATAGCAATCAGCCCCAGCATTTT.

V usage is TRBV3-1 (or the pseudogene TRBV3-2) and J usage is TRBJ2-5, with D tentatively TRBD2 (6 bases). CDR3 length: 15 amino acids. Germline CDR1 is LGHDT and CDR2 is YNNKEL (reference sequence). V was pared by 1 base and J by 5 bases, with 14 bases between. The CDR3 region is CASSQVFSAGETQYF. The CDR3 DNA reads TGTGCCAGCAGCCAAGTATTTTCTGCGGGGGAGACCCAGTACTTC.